The rows below give T cell receptor beta chains drawn from one sample of a study of blood T cells in healthy people across ages. TCRdb recomputed calls from the 5' RACE reads with MiXCR, one row per CDR3 protein. Of around 800,000 distinct CDR3 sequences in the sample, 35% to 50% were seen once. Sample: blood. These receptors were taken from an elderly man in good health. Both conserved end residues are part of each CDR3. The D gene is left open where the match is weak. Expanded clones get a size class; other rows say once, few or many, or leave the size out.

TRBV5-1	-	-	TRBJ2-2	CASSFGGVDTGELFF	TGCGCCAGCAGCTTCGGAGGGGTGGACACCGGGGAGCTGTTTTTT
TRBV20-1	TRBD2	-	TRBJ2-5	CSARGTSWEAQYF	TGCAGTGCTAGAGGGACTAGCTGGGAGGCCCAGTACTTC
TRBV28	-	-	TRBJ1-2	CASYQGNYGYTF	TGTGCCAGCTATCAAGGGAACTATGGCTACACCTTC
TRBV5-5	-	-	TRBJ2-7	CASSFFAGGGYEQYF	TGTGCCAGCAGCTTTTTCGCAGGGGGAGGCTACGAGCAGTACTTC
TRBV7-2	-	-	TRBJ1-4	CASSPGLTNEKLFF	TGTGCCAGCAGCCCAGGGCTCACTAATGAAAAACTGTTTTTT
TRBV6-2/TRBV6-3	TRBD2	-	TRBJ2-3	CASSSRTSGDFTDTQYF	TGTGCCAGCAGTTCAAGGACTAGCGGGGACTTCACAGATACGCAGTATTTT
TRBV29-1	-	-	TRBJ2-7	CSVGIGDHEQYF	TGCAGCGTTGGTATAGGGGACCACGAGCAGTACTTC
TRBV7-2	-	-	TRBJ1-2	CASSPGGRYGYTF	TGTGCCAGCAGTCCGGGGGGGAGGTATGGCTACACCTTC
TRBV29-1	-	-	TRBJ2-2	CGVESGRTGELFF	TGCGGCGTTGAATCAGGGAGAACCGGGGAGCTGTTTTTT
TRBV10-3	-	-	TRBJ2-5	CAISIAVGQETQYF	TGTGCCATCAGCATTGCAGTGGGCCAAGAGACCCAGTACTTC
TRBV29-1	TRBD1	few	TRBJ2-3	CSGGQGDRDTQYF	TGCAGCGGCGGACAGGGAGATAGAGATACGCAGTATTTT
TRBV3-1	-	few	TRBJ2-7	CASSQETYEQYF	TGTGCCAGCAGCCAAGAGACCTACGAGCAGTACTTC
TRBV7-2	TRBD2	-	TRBJ2-3	CASRGLAGASTDTQYF	TGTGCCAGCAGGGGGCTAGCGGGGGCTAGCACAGATACGCAGTATTTT
TRBV27	-	many	TRBJ2-6	CASSSTGSYSGANVLTF	TGTGCCAGCAGTTCGACCGGGTCTTACTCTGGGGCCAACGTCCTGACTTTC
TRBV28	-	-	TRBJ2-7	CASSSPMLGAYEQYF	TGTGCCAGCAGTTCGCCGATGCTAGGGGCCTACGAGCAGTACTTC
TRBV20-1	-	many	TRBJ2-6	CSAFPPGIANVLTF	TGCAGTGCTTTTCCCCCAGGGATAGCCAACGTCCTGACTTTC
TRBV24-1	TRBD2	-	TRBJ2-3	CATRGGLSTDTQYF	TGTGCCACCAGGGGAGGGCTGAGCACAGATACGCAGTATTTT
TRBV2	-	-	TRBJ2-1	CATKLNEQFF	TGTGCCACCAAGCTAAATGAGCAGTTCTTC
TRBV20-1	-	-	TRBJ2-3	CSARDKKGHTDTQYF	TGCAGTGCTAGAGACAAAAAAGGGCACACAGATACGCAGTATTTT
TRBV20-1	TRBD2	few	TRBJ2-3	CSARAGLAGSLTDTQYF	TGCAGTGCTAGAGCCGGACTAGCGGGAAGTCTAACAGATACGCAGTATTTT
TRBV20-1	-	-	TRBJ2-5	CSARGDQETQYF	TGCAGTGCTAGAGGGGATCAAGAGACCCAGTACTTC
TRBV6-4	-	-	TRBJ2-2	CAFVGYTGELFF	TGTGCCTTCGTCGGGTATACCGGGGAGCTGTTTTTT
TRBV20-1	-	-	TRBJ1-2	CSARDEQGYGYTF	TGCAGTGCTAGAGATGAACAGGGCTATGGCTACACCTTC
TRBV20-1	-	few	TRBJ2-5	CSARAAGEKEQYF	TGCAGTGCTAGAGCCGCCGGGGAGAAGGAGCAGTACTTC
TRBV6-2/TRBV6-3	TRBD2	few	TRBJ2-1	CASTPGLARNNEQFF	TGTGCCAGCACTCCGGGACTAGCGAGGAACAATGAGCAGTTCTTC
TRBV7-2	-	-	TRBJ2-1	CASSLGATPRNEQFF	TGTGCCAGCAGCTTAGGTGCGACCCCTAGGAATGAGCAGTTCTTC
TRBV29-1	-	-	TRBJ2-3	CSVDGGTPDTQYF	TGCAGCGTTGACGGCGGCACACCAGATACGCAGTATTTT
TRBV7-2	TRBD1	once	TRBJ2-7	CASSLVGTGGHEQYF	TGTGCCAGCAGCTTAGTCGGGACAGGGGGCCACGAGCAGTACTTC
TRBV2	-	-	TRBJ2-5	CASSARDGTTQYF	TGTGCCAGCAGTGCCCGGGACGGTACGACCCAGTACTTC
TRBV20-1	-	-	TRBJ1-1	CSVPTGNTEAFF	TGCAGTGTTCCTACAGGGAACACTGAAGCTTTCTTT
TRBV25-1	TRBD1	-	TRBJ2-7	CASQQGLSGGQYF	TGTGCCAGCCAACAGGGGTTGAGCGGCGGGCAGTACTTC
TRBV5-1	-	few	TRBJ2-5	CASSLLDQETQYF	TGCGCCAGCAGCTTGCTGGACCAAGAGACCCAGTACTTC
TRBV27	-	-	TRBJ2-7	CASSPAGRNYEQYF	TGTGCCAGCAGTCCCGCTGGACGGAACTACGAGCAGTACTTC
TRBV7-2	TRBD1	few	TRBJ2-3	CASRLRGRTSTDTQYF	TGTGCCAGCAGATTGAGGGGGCGAACTAGCACAGATACGCAGTATTTT
TRBV7-9	TRBD2	-	TRBJ2-2	CASSWRQAGVNTGELFF	TGTGCCAGCAGCTGGCGGCAAGCGGGAGTTAACACCGGGGAGCTGTTTTTT
TRBV5-6	-	few	TRBJ2-7	CASSPGFAYEQYF	TGTGCCAGCAGCCCTGGGTTCGCCTACGAGCAGTACTTC
TRBV29-1	TRBD2	few	TRBJ2-7	CSGVTSGTYEQYF	TGCAGCGGGGTGACTAGCGGTACCTACGAGCAGTACTTC
TRBV25-1	TRBD1	-	TRBJ1-1	CASSQGGRTEAFF	TGTGCCAGCAGTCAAGGGGGCCGGACTGAAGCTTTCTTT
TRBV5-1	-	few	TRBJ2-3	CASSNTGALATQYF	TGCGCCAGCAGCAACACCGGGGCCCTCGCTACGCAGTATTTT
TRBV6-2/TRBV6-3	-	few	TRBJ2-2	CASSYIRGNTGELFF	TGTGCCAGCAGTTACATAAGAGGGAACACCGGGGAGCTGTTTTTT
TRBV5-1	TRBD2	few	TRBJ2-7	CASSPSPSGASYEQYF	TGCGCCAGCAGCCCTTCCCCTAGCGGCGCCTCCTACGAGCAGTACTTC
TRBV29-1	-	-	TRBJ2-3	CSGQRTGITDTQYF	TGCAGCGGCCAGCGTACGGGTATCACAGATACGCAGTATTTT
TRBV30	TRBD2	-	TRBJ2-7	CAWNPGTSYEQYF	TGTGCCTGGAATCCCGGGACTAGCTACGAGCAGTACTTC
TRBV27	-	few	TRBJ1-2	CASSLFGERGGYTF	TGTGCCAGCAGTTTATTCGGGGAAAGGGGTGGCTACACCTTC
TRBV29-1	-	many	TRBJ2-1	CSVEEGASSYNEQFF	TGCAGCGTTGAAGAGGGGGCGAGCTCCTACAATGAGCAGTTCTTC
TRBV5-1	TRBD2	-	TRBJ2-7	CASSVGLVGEQYF	TGCGCCAGCAGCGTCGGACTAGTTGGTGAGCAGTACTTC
TRBV6-2/TRBV6-3	-	-	TRBJ2-7	CASSQPSWGIYEQYF	TGTGCCAGCAGCCAACCCTCCTGGGGCATCTACGAGCAGTACTTC
TRBV3-1	TRBD2	-	TRBJ2-1	CASSPGISGRLFF	TGTGCCAGCAGCCCAGGAATCAGCGGGAGATTGTTCTTC
TRBV10-3	-	-	TRBJ2-1	CAISEGETNEQFF	TGTGCCATCAGTGAAGGGGAAACGAATGAGCAGTTCTTC
TRBV11-3	TRBD2	-	TRBJ2-5	CASSLDGLAGGRGQYF	TGTGCCAGCAGCTTAGACGGGCTAGCGGGAGGCAGGGGGCAGTACTTC